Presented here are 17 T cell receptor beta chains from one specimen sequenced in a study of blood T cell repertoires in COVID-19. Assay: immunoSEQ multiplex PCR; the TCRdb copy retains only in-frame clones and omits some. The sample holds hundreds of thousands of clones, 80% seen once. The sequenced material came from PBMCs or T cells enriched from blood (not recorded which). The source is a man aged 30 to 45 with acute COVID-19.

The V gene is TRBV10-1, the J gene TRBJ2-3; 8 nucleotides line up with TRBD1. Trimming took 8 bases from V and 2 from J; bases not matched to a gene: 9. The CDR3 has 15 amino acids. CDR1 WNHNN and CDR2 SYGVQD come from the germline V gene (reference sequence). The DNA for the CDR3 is TGCGCCAGCCAGGACAGGGCTAGTACCACAGATACGCAGTATTTT. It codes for CASQDRASTTDTQYF.

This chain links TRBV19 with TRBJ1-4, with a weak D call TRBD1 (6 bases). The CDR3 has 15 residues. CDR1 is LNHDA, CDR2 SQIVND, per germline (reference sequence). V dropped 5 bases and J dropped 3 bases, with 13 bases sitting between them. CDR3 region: CASSPGVAANEKLFF. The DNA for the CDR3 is TGTGCCAGTAGTCCAGGGGTGGCGGCTAATGAAAAACTGTTTTTT.

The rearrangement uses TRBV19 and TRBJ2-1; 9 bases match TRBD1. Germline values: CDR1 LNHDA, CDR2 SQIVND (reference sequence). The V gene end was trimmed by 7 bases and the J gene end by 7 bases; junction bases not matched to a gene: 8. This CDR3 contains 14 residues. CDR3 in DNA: TGTGCCAGTATGGGACAGGGTGTTCGAAATGAGCAGTTCTTC. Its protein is CASMGQGVRNEQFF.

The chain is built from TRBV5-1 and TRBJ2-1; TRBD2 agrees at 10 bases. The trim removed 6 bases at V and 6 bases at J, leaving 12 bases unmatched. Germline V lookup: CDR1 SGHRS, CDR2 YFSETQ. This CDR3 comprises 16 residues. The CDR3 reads CASMRTSGLKGNEQFF. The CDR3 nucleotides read TGCGCCAGCATGAGGACTAGCGGTTTAAAGGGCAATGAGCAGTTCTTC.

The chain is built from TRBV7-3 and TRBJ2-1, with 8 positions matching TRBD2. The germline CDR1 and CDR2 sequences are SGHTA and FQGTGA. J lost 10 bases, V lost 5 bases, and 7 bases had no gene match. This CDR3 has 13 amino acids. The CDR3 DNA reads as TGTGCCAGCAGCCGGGCGGCTAGCGGGGAGCAGTTCTTC. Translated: CASSRAASGEQFF.

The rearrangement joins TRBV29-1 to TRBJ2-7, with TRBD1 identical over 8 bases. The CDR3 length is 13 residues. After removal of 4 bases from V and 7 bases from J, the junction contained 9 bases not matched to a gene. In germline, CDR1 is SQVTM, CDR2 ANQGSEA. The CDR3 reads CSVGQGHAGEQYF. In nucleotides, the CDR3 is TGCAGCGTTGGACAGGGGCACGCGGGGGAGCAGTACTTC.

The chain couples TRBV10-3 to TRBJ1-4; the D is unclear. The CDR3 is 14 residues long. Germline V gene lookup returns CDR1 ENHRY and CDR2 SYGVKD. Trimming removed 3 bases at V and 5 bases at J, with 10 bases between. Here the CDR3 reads CAISDSGGNEKLFF. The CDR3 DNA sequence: TGTGCCATCAGTGACAGTGGCGGAAATGAAAAACTGTTTTTT.

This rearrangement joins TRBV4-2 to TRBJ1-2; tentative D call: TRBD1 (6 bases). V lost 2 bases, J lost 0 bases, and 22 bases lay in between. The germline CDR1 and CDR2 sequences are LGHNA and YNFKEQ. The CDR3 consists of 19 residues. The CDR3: CASSQTEGTFPRANYGYTF. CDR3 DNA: TGTGCCAGCAGCCAAACCGAGGGGACATTCCCGAGAGCTAACTATGGCTACACCTTC.

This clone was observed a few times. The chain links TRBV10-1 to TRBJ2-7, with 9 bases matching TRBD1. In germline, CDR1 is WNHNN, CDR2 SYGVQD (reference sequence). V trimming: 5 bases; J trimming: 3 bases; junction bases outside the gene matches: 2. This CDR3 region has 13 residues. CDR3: CASSPTGGYEQYF. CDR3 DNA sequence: TGCGCCAGCAGTCCGACAGGGGGCTACGAGCAGTACTTC.

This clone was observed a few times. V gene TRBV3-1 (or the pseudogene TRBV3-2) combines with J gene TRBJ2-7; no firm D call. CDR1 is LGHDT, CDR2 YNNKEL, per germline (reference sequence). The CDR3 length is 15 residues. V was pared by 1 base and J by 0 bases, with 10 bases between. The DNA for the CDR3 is TGTGCCAGCAGCCAAGGCCCGCGATTCTCCTACGAGCAGTACTTC. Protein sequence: CASSQGPRFSYEQYF.

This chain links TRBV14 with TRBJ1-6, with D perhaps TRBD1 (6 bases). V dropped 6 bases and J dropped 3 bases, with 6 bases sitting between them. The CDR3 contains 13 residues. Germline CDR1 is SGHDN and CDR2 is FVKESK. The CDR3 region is CASRDSYNSPLHF. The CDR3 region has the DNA TGTGCCAGCAGGGACAGCTATAATTCACCCCTCCACTTT.

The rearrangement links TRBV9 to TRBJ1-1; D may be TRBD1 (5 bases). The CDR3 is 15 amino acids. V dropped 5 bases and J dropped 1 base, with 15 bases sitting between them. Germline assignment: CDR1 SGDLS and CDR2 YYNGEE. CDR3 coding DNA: TGTGCCAGCAGTTTGGAGGGAAGGGGGAACACTGAAGCTTTCTTT. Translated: CASSLEGRGNTEAFF.

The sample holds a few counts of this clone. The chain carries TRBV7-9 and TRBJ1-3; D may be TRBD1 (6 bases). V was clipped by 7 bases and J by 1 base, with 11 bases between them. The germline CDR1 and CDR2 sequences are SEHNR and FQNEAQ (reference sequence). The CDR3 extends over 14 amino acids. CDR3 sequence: CASTRQDSGNTIYF. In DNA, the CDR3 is TGTGCCAGCACCCGACAGGATTCTGGAAACACCATATATTTT. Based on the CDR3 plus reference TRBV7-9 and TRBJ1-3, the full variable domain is DTGVSQNPRHKITKRGQNVTFRCDPISEHNRLYWYRQTLGQGPEFLTYFQNEAQLEKSRLLSDRFSAERPKGSFSTLEIQRTEQGDSAMYLCASTRQDSGNTIYFGEGSWLTVV.

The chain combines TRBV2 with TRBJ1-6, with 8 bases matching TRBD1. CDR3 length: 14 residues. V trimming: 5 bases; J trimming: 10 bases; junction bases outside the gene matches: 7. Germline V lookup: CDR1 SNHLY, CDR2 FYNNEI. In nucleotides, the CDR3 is TGTGCCAGCAGTCGCGGACAGGGAGGATCACCCCTCCACTTT. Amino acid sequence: CASSRGQGGSPLHF.

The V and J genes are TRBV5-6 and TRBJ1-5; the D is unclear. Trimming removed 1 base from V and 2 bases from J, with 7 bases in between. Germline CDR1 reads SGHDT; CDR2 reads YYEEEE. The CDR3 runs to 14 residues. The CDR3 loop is CASSLLAGNQPQHF. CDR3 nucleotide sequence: TGTGCCAGCAGCTTGCTGGCGGGCAATCAGCCCCAGCATTTT.

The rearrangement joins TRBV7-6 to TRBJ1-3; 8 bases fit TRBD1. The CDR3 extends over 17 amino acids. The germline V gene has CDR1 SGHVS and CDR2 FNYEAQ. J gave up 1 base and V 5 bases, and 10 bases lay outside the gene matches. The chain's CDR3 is CASSPLTGANSGNTIYF. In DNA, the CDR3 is TGTGCCAGCAGCCCCTTGACAGGGGCGAATTCTGGAAACACCATATATTTT.

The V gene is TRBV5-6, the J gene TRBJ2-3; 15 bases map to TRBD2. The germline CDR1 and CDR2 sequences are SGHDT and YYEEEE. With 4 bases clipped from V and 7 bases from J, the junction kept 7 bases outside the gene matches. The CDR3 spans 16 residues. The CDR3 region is CASSGRTSGGAYTQYF. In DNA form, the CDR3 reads TGTGCCAGCAGCGGCCGGACTAGCGGGGGGGCGTATACGCAGTATTTT. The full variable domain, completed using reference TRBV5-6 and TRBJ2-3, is DAGVTQSPTHLIKTRGQQVTLRCSPKSGHDTVSWYQQALGQGPQFIFQYYEEEERQRGNFPDRFSGHQFPNYSSELNVNALLLGDSALYLCASSGRTSGGAYTQYFGPGTRLTVL.